What follows are 5 T cell receptor beta chains derived from one specimen sequenced in a study of blood T cell repertoires in COVID-19. Sequencing used immunoSEQ multiplex PCR; TCRdb keeps in-frame clones, though not all of them. Of about 250,000 clones in the sample, 85% were seen once. Sequencing input: peripheral blood. Receptors were obtained from a man aged 45-65 years with active or convalescent COVID-19.

The chain joins TRBV4-3 to TRBJ2-7; weak D call: TRBD1 (6 bases). The CDR3 length is 15 residues. Germline V gives CDR1 LGHNA, CDR2 YSLEER. Trimming took 1 base from V and 4 from J, leaving 14 bases between them. The CDR3 DNA is TGCGCCAGCAGCCAAGCCCCGACAGGACCTTACGAGCAGTACTTC. Its translation is CASSQAPTGPYEQYF.

In this sample, this clone turned up a few times. The genes are TRBV28 and TRBJ1-1; the D is unclear. This CDR3 is built from 13 residues. CDR1 is MDHEN, CDR2 SYDVKM, per germline. With 3 bases removed from V and 1 base from J, the gap between germline ends came to 6 bases. The CDR3 region is CASSFNWNTEAFF. The CDR3 bases are TGTGCCAGCAGTTTTAATTGGAACACTGAAGCTTTCTTT.

The chain is built from TRBV7-6 and TRBJ2-5; D call uncertain. Per germline, CDR1 SGHVS and CDR2 FNYEAQ. V shed 4 bases and J shed 1 base, with 4 bases lying between them. The CDR3 sequence is 12 residues long. CDR3: CASSSSQETQYF. CDR3 nucleotides: TGTGCCAGCAGCTCCAGCCAAGAGACCCAGTACTTC.

Many counts were recorded for this clone. The gene calls are TRBV24-1 and TRBJ1-1; D may be TRBD1 (5 bases). V was pared by 5 bases and J by 4 bases, with 19 bases between. CDR1 is KGHDR and CDR2 is SFDVKD in the germline V gene. The CDR3 has 16 residues. The CDR3: CATSVPGLGLGTEAFF. CDR3 DNA sequence: TGTGCCACCAGTGTGCCGGGACTGGGATTGGGCACTGAAGCTTTCTTT.

This clone was picked up one time. V gene TRBV11-2 combines with J gene TRBJ2-1, with a weak D call TRBD2 (6 bases). The CDR3 loop spans 15 amino acids. Trimming left V 5 bases short and J 4 bases short, with 15 bases between. CDR1 is SGHAT and CDR2 is FQNNGV in the germline V gene. CDR3 DNA sequence: TGTGCCAGCAGCGCCTTGGCGGGACGATACAATGAGCAGTTCTTC. It translates to CASSALAGRYNEQFF.